The 26 T cell receptor beta chains below were found in one sample sequenced in a study of cytomegalovirus exposure and HLA in healthy donors. 13 Jbeta primers and 60 Vbeta primers were used for the PCR. TCRdb's table, derived via immunoSEQ multiplex PCR, lists solely in-frame clones and lacks some. The table records 90,000 to 120,000 clones, 70% to 85% of them present only once. Sequencing used PBMCs. These receptors all come from a male donor in good health and CMV-seronegative.

The chain couples TRBV7-8 to TRBJ1-4, with D unresolved. The CDR3 sequence is 14 residues long. The V and J ends lost 5 bases and 8 bases respectively, with 15 bases between them. Per germline, CDR1 SGHVS and CDR2 FQNEAQ. CDR3 loop: CASSHEGSREKLFF. CDR3 DNA sequence: TGTGCCAGCAGCCACGAGGGTTCTCGGGAAAAACTGTTTTTT.

The sample holds a few counts of this clone. The rearrangement uses TRBV4-2 and TRBJ1-1, with TRBD1 matching 8 bases. This CDR3 comprises 15 residues. Germline assignment: CDR1 LGHNA and CDR2 YNFKEQ. V trimming: 2 bases; J trimming: 1 base; junction bases outside the gene matches: 3. The CDR3 loop is CASSQTDRENTEAFF. CDR3 nucleotides: TGTGCCAGCAGCCAAACGGACAGGGAGAACACTGAAGCTTTCTTT.

The chain has TRBV4-2 and TRBJ2-5; TRBD2 might be the D (5 bases). The CDR3 is 13 amino acids. The germline V gene has CDR1 LGHNA and CDR2 YNFKEQ. Trimming removed 2 bases from V and 3 bases from J, with 7 bases in between. CDR3 sequence (DNA): TGTGCCAGCAGCCAATCCGGGGAAGAGACCCAGTACTTC. This sequence encodes CASSQSGEETQYF.

This chain joins TRBV6-1 and TRBJ1-1, with a tentative D call TRBD1 (5 bases). V shed 5 bases and J shed 10 bases, with 23 bases lying between them. CDR3 length: 15 residues. Germline CDR1 and CDR2: MNHNS and SASEGT. The CDR3, as DNA: TGTGCCAGCAGTCTCCCCTCCGGGACGGGAGAACGAGCTTTCTTT. This gives the protein CASSLPSGTGERAFF.

The count of this clone is one. This chain joins TRBV18 and TRBJ2-2; D is ambiguous. The CDR3 runs 14 residues. V was clipped by 2 bases and J by 9 bases, with 13 bases between them. In germline, CDR1 is KGHSH, CDR2 LQKENI. The CDR3 DNA is TGTGCCAGCTCACCAAAAAGCGCTAATTGGGAGCTGTTTTTT. Its protein product is CASSPKSANWELFF.

The chain employs TRBV11-3 and TRBJ2-7; D is uncertain. V shed 3 bases and J shed 1 base, with 7 bases lying between them. CDR1 is SGHNT, CDR2 YENEEA, per germline. This CDR3 has 13 amino acids. The CDR3 here is CASSFSSSYEQYF. The CDR3 DNA follows: TGTGCCAGCAGCTTCTCTTCTTCCTACGAGCAGTACTTC. Looking up the rest from reference TRBV11-3 and TRBJ2-7 gives the full variable domain: EAGVVQSPRYKIIEKKQPVAFWCNPISGHNTLYWYLQNLGQGPELLIRYENEEAVDDSQLPKDRFSAERLKGVDSTLKIQPAELGDSAVYLCASSFSSSYEQYFGPGTRLTVT.

V usage is TRBV28 and J usage is TRBJ1-2; TRBD1 matches 10 bases. CDR1 is MDHEN, CDR2 SYDVKM, per germline. The CDR3 length is 16 residues. The V gene end was trimmed by 7 bases and the J gene end by 7 bases; junction bases not matched to a gene: 15. The CDR3 DNA is TGTGCCAGCACTCCTCTAGGGGAGGGGACAGGGGCTGGCTACACCTTC. Translating it yields CASTPLGEGTGAGYTF.

This clone was seen a handful of times. The chain links TRBV10-1 to TRBJ2-5; 7 bases agree with TRBD2. V lost 4 bases, J lost 2 bases, and 13 bases stayed unmatched. This CDR3 is 17 amino acids long. Per the germline V gene, CDR1 is WNHNN and CDR2 is SYGVQD (reference sequence). CDR3 loop: CASSVGVVASGQETQYF. DNA for the CDR3: TGCGCCAGCAGTGTCGGGGTAGTTGCTAGCGGACAAGAGACCCAGTACTTC.

The V call is TRBV11-2, the J call TRBJ1-3; TRBD1 is a possible D gene (5 bases). The germline V gene has CDR1 SGHAT and CDR2 FQNNGV. V was cut by 1 base and J by 2 bases, with 18 bases left in between. This CDR3 spans 18 amino acids. In DNA, the CDR3 is TGTGCCAGCAGCTTAGCCTTTATAGACAGCCGACCTGGAAACACCATATATTTT. The encoded protein is CASSLAFIDSRPGNTIYF.

In this sample, this clone turned up a few times. The rearrangement uses TRBV6-6 and TRBJ2-1, with 8 bases lining up with TRBD1. V was clipped by 5 bases and J by 11 bases; unmatched bases: 17. The CDR3 extends over 16 amino acids. CDR1 and CDR2 (germline): MNHNY, SVGAGI (reference sequence). This chain's CDR3 is CASSIRTGKRGGKQFF. The CDR3 DNA sequence: TGTGCCAGCAGTATCCGGACAGGGAAGAGGGGAGGAAAGCAGTTCTTC.

The chain couples TRBV7-9 to TRBJ2-7; 7 bases are shared with TRBD1. V lost 5 bases, J lost 3 bases, and 7 bases stayed unmatched. The CDR3 contains 14 residues. Germline-derived CDR1 and CDR2 are SEHNR and FQNEAQ (reference sequence). CDR3 residues: CASSRQGKGYEQYF. The CDR3, as DNA: TGTGCCAGCAGCCGACAGGGAAAAGGCTACGAGCAGTACTTC.

The CDR3 protein is CASSSGSRVNTEAFF. DNA of the CDR3: TGTGCCAGCAGCTCCGGATCCAGGGTAAACACTGAAGCTTTCTTT. J is TRBJ1-1 and V is TRBV5-5, with a weak D call TRBD1 (5 bases). Per the germline V gene, CDR1 is SGHKS and CDR2 is YYEKEE (reference sequence). CDR3 length: 15 amino acids. V dropped 3 bases and J dropped 2 bases, with 14 bases sitting between them.

The chain combines TRBV6-1 with TRBJ2-1; 7 nucleotides line up with TRBD2. V was pared by 8 bases and J by 6 bases, with 10 bases of the junction left unmatched. The CDR3 runs to 14 residues. Germline-derived CDR1 and CDR2 are MNHNS and SASEGT. In DNA, the CDR3 is TGTGCCAGCCTAGCGGAGCCCCTCCGCAATGAGCAGTTCTTC. As protein: CASLAEPLRNEQFF.

The rearrangement links TRBV11-2 to TRBJ2-6, with D perhaps TRBD2 (6 bases). Germline assignment: CDR1 SGHAT and CDR2 FQNNGV. V lost 5 bases and J lost 3, with 8 bases in between. CDR3 length equals 14 residues. The CDR3 region is CASSQGGGANVLTF. The CDR3 DNA follows: TGTGCCAGCAGCCAGGGAGGTGGGGCCAACGTCCTGACTTTC.

This clone was found a few times. The gene calls are TRBV19 and TRBJ2-4; D remains unclear. The CDR3 contains 13 residues. Germline-derived CDR1 and CDR2 are LNHDA and SQIVND (reference sequence). The germline V and J ends were trimmed by 5 bases and 2 bases, with 7 bases remaining between them. The CDR3 DNA is TGTGCCAGTAGTGCAGCGTCCAAAAACATTCAGTACTTC. Encoded protein: CASSAASKNIQYF.

The table lists this clone with a few counts. The chain has TRBV5-5 and TRBJ2-7; D possibly corresponds to TRBD1 (6 bases). Trimming shortened V by 4 bases and J by 3 bases, and 8 bases separated the two germline ends. The CDR3 totals 12 residues. Looked up from germline, CDR1 is SGHKS and CDR2 is YYEKEE (reference sequence). The CDR3 coding sequence is TGTGCCAGCAGCCGGGACAACTACGAGCAGTACTTC. As protein: CASSRDNYEQYF.

V usage is TRBV30 and J usage is TRBJ1-2; 9 bases align to TRBD1. CDR3 length equals 13 residues. Germline values: CDR1 GTSNPN, CDR2 SVGIG (reference sequence). Unmatched junction bases numbered 9, after V lost 5 bases and J lost 8 bases. The CDR3 loop reads CAWAGQGLGGYTF. The DNA of the CDR3 is TGTGCCTGGGCGGGACAGGGCCTCGGAGGCTACACCTTC.

In its sample, this clone was seen a few times. The chain links TRBV14 to TRBJ1-1; no reliable D call. Germline loops: CDR1 SGHDN, CDR2 FVKESK. CDR3 length: 13 amino acids. Deletions cut 1 base from V and 5 bases from J, with 8 bases between. CDR3 in amino acids: CASSQGLRTEAFF. In nucleotides, the CDR3 is TGTGCCAGCAGCCAAGGGCTTCGTACTGAAGCTTTCTTT.

The chain is built from TRBV27 and TRBJ2-7; 7 positions agree with TRBD1. The junction had 18 bases not matched to a gene; V was cut back by 8 bases and J by 2 bases. Germline V gene sequence: CDR1 MNHEY, CDR2 SMNVEV (reference sequence). This CDR3 has 17 amino acids. CDR3 sequence (DNA): TGTGCCAGCTCCCCCCTCTACAGGGGCCTTGGAACCTACGAGCAGTACTTC. Translating gives CASSPLYRGLGTYEQYF.

The CDR3 spells CASSYVTGGSGYTF. Written as DNA, the CDR3 is TGTGCCAGCAGTTACGTGACAGGGGGTTCTGGCTACACCTTC. This chain joins TRBV25-1 and TRBJ1-2, with TRBD1 matching over 9 bases. This CDR3 has 14 amino acids. Germline values: CDR1 MGHDK, CDR2 SYGVNS. V shed 5 bases, J shed 7 bases, and the junction held 8 bases outside the gene matches.

This clone was seen just once. The CDR3 is CASSSYSTGNYGYTF. CDR3 nucleotide sequence: TGTGCCAGCAGTTCCTACTCCACAGGGAACTATGGCTACACCTTC. The chain is built from TRBV27 and TRBJ1-2; possibly TRBD1 for D (6 bases). The CDR3 is 15 residues long. Between the trimmed V and J ends, which lost 4 bases and 2 bases, there was a span of 14 bases. Per germline, CDR1 MNHEY and CDR2 SMNVEV (reference sequence).

The CDR3 spells CASSVGTSGRANEQFF. In DNA, the CDR3 is TGTGCCAGCAGCGTAGGGACTAGCGGGAGGGCCAATGAGCAGTTCTTC. The chain carries TRBV9 and TRBJ2-1, with 15 positions matching TRBD2. Germline CDR1 is SGDLS and CDR2 is YYNGEE. V lost 0 bases to trimming and J lost 6 bases; unmatched junction nucleotides: 1. This CDR3 contains 16 residues.

The chain couples TRBV5-1 to TRBJ2-1; the match to TRBD2 covers 8 bases. Germline V gives CDR1 SGHRS, CDR2 YFSETQ. The V and J ends lost 0 bases and 7 bases, in that order; junction bases with no gene match: 9. The CDR3 is 16 amino acids. CDR3 coding DNA: TGCGCCAGCAGCTTGGAGGGACTAGGAGGCAGGAATGAGCAGTTCTTC. Translation gives CASSLEGLGGRNEQFF.

V and J are TRBV18 and TRBJ1-5, with D possibly TRBD1 on 5 matching bases. The CDR3 is 16 residues long. Germline V lookup: CDR1 KGHSH, CDR2 LQKENI. Trimming cost V 2 bases and J 3 bases, with 14 bases left between them. CDR3 residues: CASSPRTPVINQPQHF. For the CDR3, the DNA is TGTGCCAGCTCACCAAGGACACCGGTAATCAATCAGCCCCAGCATTTT.

The rearrangement joins TRBV5-1 to TRBJ2-7, with D possibly matching TRBD1 (5 bases). This CDR3 region has 14 residues. CDR1 and CDR2 from the germline V gene are SGHRS and YFSETQ. Deletions cut 1 base from V and 7 bases from J, with 15 bases between. CDR3 protein: CASSLWQGQREQYF. For the CDR3, the DNA is TGCGCCAGCAGCTTGTGGCAGGGTCAGAGAGAGCAGTACTTC. Complete variable domain (other parts from reference TRBV5-1 and TRBJ2-7): KAGVTQTPRYLIKTRGQQVTLSCSPISGHRSVSWYQQTPGQGLQFLFEYFSETQRNKGNFPGRFSGRQFSNSRSEMNVSTLELGDSALYLCASSLWQGQREQYFGPGTRLTVT.

The V call is TRBV5-1, the J call TRBJ2-1; TRBD2 matches at 9 bases. Looked up from germline, CDR1 is SGHRS and CDR2 is YFSETQ. This CDR3 is built from 16 residues. The V and J ends lost 0 bases and 9 bases, in that order; junction bases with no gene match: 10. The DNA of the CDR3 is TGCGCCAGCAGCTTGGATGTAGCGGGGGTTATGGGTGAGCAGTTCTTC. Its translation is CASSLDVAGVMGEQFF. The entire variable domain, with the rest obtained from reference TRBV5-1 and TRBJ2-1, is as follows: KAGVTQTPRYLIKTRGQQVTLSCSPISGHRSVSWYQQTPGQGLQFLFEYFSETQRNKGNFPGRFSGRQFSNSRSEMNVSTLELGDSALYLCASSLDVAGVMGEQFFGPGTRLTVL.